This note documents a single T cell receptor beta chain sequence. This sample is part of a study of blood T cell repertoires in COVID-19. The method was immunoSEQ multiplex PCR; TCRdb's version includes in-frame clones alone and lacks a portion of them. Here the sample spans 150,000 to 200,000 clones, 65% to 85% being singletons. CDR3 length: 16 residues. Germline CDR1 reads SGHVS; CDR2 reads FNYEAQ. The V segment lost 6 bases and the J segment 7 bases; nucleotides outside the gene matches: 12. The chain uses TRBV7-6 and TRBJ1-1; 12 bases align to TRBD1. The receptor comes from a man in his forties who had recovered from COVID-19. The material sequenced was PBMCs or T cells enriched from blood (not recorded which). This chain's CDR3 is CASSLTTGTGGVEAFF. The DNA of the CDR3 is TGTGCCAGCAGTTTAACGACCGGGACAGGGGGCGTTGAAGCTTTCTTT.